This TCR beta chain derives from a study of monozygotic twins with inflammatory bowel disease. Each UMI, carrying a 6-nucleotide sample barcode, came from template switching. TCRdb reprocessed the 5' RACE reads; each CDR3 protein has one entry and no DNA is given. The sample spans 300,000 to 400,000 distinct CDR3 sequences; the ten largest clones claim 2% to 3%. The CDR3 totals 16 residues. The germline V gene has CDR1 MDHEN and CDR2 SYDVKM. Per donor, under 3 ml of blood was collected and frozen. Study results and caveats: Reduced clonotype sharing with other individuals was observed in IBD patients relative to healthy twins, especially with disease activity. Variability may have been added to patient repertoires by differing immunosuppressive treatments.

As to this clonotype: Its matching antigen is unknown.

This clonotype was sampled from a human donor with ulcerative colitis or Crohn's disease, or a healthy co-twin of an affected twin (not recorded which). The specimen was blood. J is TRBJ1-2 and V is TRBV28. CDR3 protein: CASSPAAVGLHYGYTF.